This T cell receptor beta chain was captured by sequencing in a study of blood T cell repertoires in COVID-19. The CDR3 is made up of 14 amino acids. Trimming cost V 4 bases and J 5 bases; bases outside gene matches: 6. Looked up from germline, CDR1 is SGHRS and CDR2 is YFSETQ. The protocol was immunoSEQ multiplex PCR, while the TCRdb copy is restricted to in-frame clones and leaves out a portion. The table has approximately 240,000 clones, more than 65% seen once. The sequence was collected from a woman aged 55-69 years with acute or convalescent COVID-19. The V gene is TRBV5-1, the J gene TRBJ1-1; 9 bases map to TRBD1. Sequences were obtained from peripheral blood. The CDR3 sequence is CASSEQGAGTEAFF. The CDR3 region has the DNA TGCGCCAGCAGCGAACAGGGGGCCGGGACTGAAGCTTTCTTT.